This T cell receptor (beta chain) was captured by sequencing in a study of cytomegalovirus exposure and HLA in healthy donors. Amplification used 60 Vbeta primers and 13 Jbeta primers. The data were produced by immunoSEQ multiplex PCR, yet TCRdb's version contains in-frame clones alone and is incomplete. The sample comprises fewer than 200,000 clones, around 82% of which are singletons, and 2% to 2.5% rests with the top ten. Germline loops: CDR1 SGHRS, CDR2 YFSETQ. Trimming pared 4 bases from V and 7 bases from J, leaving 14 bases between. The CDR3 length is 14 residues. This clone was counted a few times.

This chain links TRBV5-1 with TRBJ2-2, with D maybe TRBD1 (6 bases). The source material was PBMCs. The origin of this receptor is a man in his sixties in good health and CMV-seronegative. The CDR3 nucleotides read TGCGCCAGCAGCCCGACAGGCTGGGGCGGGGAGCTGTTTTTT. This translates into CASSPTGWGGELFF.